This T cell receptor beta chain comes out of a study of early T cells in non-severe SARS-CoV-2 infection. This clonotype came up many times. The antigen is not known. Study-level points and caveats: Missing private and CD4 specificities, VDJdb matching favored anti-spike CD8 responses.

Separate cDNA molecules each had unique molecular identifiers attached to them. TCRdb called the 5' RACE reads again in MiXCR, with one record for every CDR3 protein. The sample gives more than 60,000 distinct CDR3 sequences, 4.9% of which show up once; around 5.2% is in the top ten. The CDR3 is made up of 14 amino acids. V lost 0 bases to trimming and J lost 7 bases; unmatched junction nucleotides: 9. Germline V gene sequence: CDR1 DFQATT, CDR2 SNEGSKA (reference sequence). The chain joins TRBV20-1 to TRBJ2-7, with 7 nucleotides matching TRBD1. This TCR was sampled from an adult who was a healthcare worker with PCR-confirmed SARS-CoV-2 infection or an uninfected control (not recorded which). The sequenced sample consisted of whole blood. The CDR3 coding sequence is TGCAGTGCTAGAGACAGACAGGGCATCCGGGAGCAGTACTTC. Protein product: CSARDRQGIREQYF.